These T cell receptor beta chains were read from a single sample in a study of cytomegalovirus exposure and HLA in healthy donors. The table came from immunoSEQ multiplex PCR; TCRdb's copy has only in-frame clones and leaves some out. The sample has approximately 40,000 clones, 82% seen once; the top ten hold about 10%. Input material: PBMCs. These TCRs come from a woman younger than 35 in good health and CMV-seropositive. Each CDR3 is given with its conserved first and last residue. A D gene is named only where the DNA matches it firmly. A row's size may be missing; if present it is once, few, many or a size class.

DNA,CDR3,V,size,J,D
TGTGCCTGGAGTCCTTCATTAGCCTACGAGCAGTACTTC,CAWSPSLAYEQYF,TRBV30,-,TRBJ2-7,-
TGTGCCAGCAGTGCCACACCGGGTACGGATACGCAGTATTTT,CASSATPGTDTQYF,TRBV6-4,-,TRBJ2-3,-
TGTGCCAGCATAGGTGGGTTCGGGAGCTCCTACAATGAGCAGTTCTTC,CASIGGFGSSYNEQFF,TRBV7-9,-,TRBJ2-1,-
TGTGCCAGCAGCTTCGACAGTTTCCAAAGCTATGGCTACACCTTC,CASSFDSFQSYGYTF,TRBV7-2,-,TRBJ1-2,-
TGTGCCAGCAGTTACCTAGGGGGGAACACTGAAGCTTTCTTT,CASSYLGGNTEAFF,TRBV6-5,once,TRBJ1-1,-
TGTGCCAGCAGTTCGACAGAACCAACAGATACGCAGTATTTT,CASSSTEPTDTQYF,TRBV6-1,-,TRBJ2-3,-
TGTGCCAGTAGTCAGGGGGCAACTAATGAAAAACTGTTTTTT,CASSQGATNEKLFF,TRBV19,few,TRBJ1-4,TRBD1
TGTGCCAGCAGCTTAGCGCGGAGGACTCTAAGCTCCTACGAGCAGTACTTC,CASSLARRTLSSYEQYF,TRBV7-2,-,TRBJ2-7,-
TGTGCCTTAGACAGGGGAAGCAATCAGCCCCAGCATTTT,CALDRGSNQPQHF,TRBV30,few,TRBJ1-5,TRBD1
TGTGCCAGCAGCACCAGAGGACAGCAATACAATGAGCAGTTCTTC,CASSTRGQQYNEQFF,TRBV9,-,TRBJ2-1,-
TGCAGCGTTGGTCCCCGGGGGAGATCCTACGAGCAGTACTTC,CSVGPRGRSYEQYF,TRBV29-1,-,TRBJ2-7,-
TGTGCCAGCAGCTTAGAACTAGCGGGGAGGAAGCAGTTCTTC,CASSLELAGRKQFF,TRBV7-8,-,TRBJ2-1,TRBD2
TGTGCCTGGAGTATATCTAATGAAAAACTGTTTTTT,CAWSISNEKLFF,TRBV30,once,TRBJ1-4,-
TGTGCCAGCAGTACCCAGCTAGCATTATACGAGCAGTACTTC,CASSTQLALYEQYF,TRBV28,few,TRBJ2-7,-
TGTGCCAGCATCCAACCTAGGGTAGGGAGCTCCTACGAGCAGTACTTC,CASIQPRVGSSYEQYF,TRBV21-1,-,TRBJ2-7,-
TGTGCCGGCGGTGGAGGGACCAGTGATCAGCCCCAGCATTTT,CAGGGGTSDQPQHF,TRBV6-6,-,TRBJ1-5,-
TGTGCCAGCAGCTTAACCTCTATTTTCTCCTACAATGAGCAGTTCTTC,CASSLTSIFSYNEQFF,TRBV7-8,once,TRBJ2-1,-
TGTGCCTGGAGTGTTCACCCAGGGCTTGAAGCTTTCTTT,CAWSVHPGLEAFF,TRBV30,-,TRBJ1-1,-
TGTGCCAGCAGTTTGGCGGGTGTGTTAGAGCGGGAGTGGGGCACAGATACGCAGTATTTT,CASSLAGVLEREWGTDTQYF,TRBV28,-,TRBJ2-3,TRBD2